The source of this TCR beta chain is a study of long-term antiretroviral therapy in people with HIV (dated by TCRdb to the early 2020s). The study in broad terms: The earliest samples were collected approximately a decade before the 2015 WHO recommendation for immediate ART, a period when ART was typically delayed until CD4 counts fell. A retrospective serial study tested whether changes in peripheral blood TRB repertoire composition and diversity were associated with ART initiation and durable HIV suppression. The cohort contributed about 200 cryopreserved PBMC samples from about 33 adults with confirmed HIV infection, collected serially over a mean of approximately six years (range 1-12). Of the 30 or so participants with HIV, 10 to 11 were female. No cross-contamination during QIAcube processing was shown when test extractions of a monoclonal T-cell line were performed alongside about 30 polyclonal samples.

Concerning this clone itself: No cognate antigen has been identified for it. There are no base qualities to consult, and no much larger clone falls within one base.

In the germline V gene, CDR1 corresponds to SGHAT and CDR2 to FQNNGV. V is pared back by 1 base and J by 8 bases, with 12 bases lying between the germline termini. The CDR3 holds 14 amino acids from the cysteine to the phenylalanine. Left in the record is the CDR3 DNA by itself, 42 bases read in frame from the first base. Inclusion was restricted to participants for whom at least one PBMC sample before ART initiation and at least two post-ART samples were available. Treatment was received in the United States of America by all participants with HIV. Before DNA extraction, cryopreserved samples of roughly 1-11 million PBMC were thawed and then washed. At the time of the earliest PBMC sample, participants with HIV were aged between about 23 and 54 years. PBMC samples were contributed by each participant from 1-4 timepoints before ART initiation and 2-8 timepoints after ART initiation, with a median of 7 samples. For every participant, serial HIV viral load, CD4+ T-cell count, ART history and demographic data were obtained. Genomic DNA was extracted from unsorted PBMC with a Qiagen kit on a QIAcube, processed in batches of 12 samples.

The study at large found these results: At every time point, the repertoire was dominated by expanded TRB clones first identified before ART initiation, although this dominance fluctuated and, in many PLHIV, declined after ART. Compared with controls, HIV repertoires had narrower CDR3 length ranges, and the network structure pointed to an antigen-experienced repertoire that shifted only slightly toward naive after ART. Starting ART was linked to a significant rise in TRB diversity, yet even with long-term ART the diversity remained significantly lower than in transplant donor controls. Inferences about post-ART repertoire changes were limited because no data were available on ART adherence, viral resistance or therapy changes. Because pre-ART samples had limited cell numbers, profiling was done on unsorted PBMC rather than on sorted CD4+ and CD8+ T cells. The samples span the years 2004 to 2017, and the ART regimens used at that time may not be as effective as current regimens. Owing to limited PBMC availability, only the TCR beta chain was sequenced, without alpha chain pairing.

The immunoSEQ hsTCRB v3.0 assay was used at survey level resolution for TRB variable region sequencing. A depth of roughly 35,000-55,000 T-cell genomes per sample was targeted for TRB sequencing. Pooled TRB libraries were sequenced on an Illumina MiSeq with a v3 150-cycle kit. Regarding the original processing steps: Repertoire analysis was performed in R inside a reproducible Nextflow workflow that covered QC, data transformation and analysis. Custom analyses were implemented in LymphoSeq2, an R package for AIRR-Seq data exploration. After excluding a few samples that yielded fewer than 5000 total TRB sequences, approximately 170 HIV repertoires remained for analysis. Among the approximately 180 retained HIV repertoires, fewer than 65 were collected before ART initiation and 129 after ART initiation. Each repertoire was downsampled to 5000 TRB nucleotide sequences, and summary statistics were averaged across 100 downsampling iterations. Only TRB sequences with CDR3 regions of at least seven amino acids were retained for analysis. Two measures captured diversity: a Shannon entropy-derived clonality score and the Gini coefficient. In the repertoire networks, any two of the top 5000 CDR3 amino acid sequences were linked whenever the two sequences differed by an edit distance of one. GLIPH2 predicted antigen specificity groups and MHC restriction for TRB CDR3 amino acid sequences. To flag known associations with CMV, EBV, HIV or tissue antigens, CDR3 amino acid sequences were compared against VDJdb and McPAS-TCR. Pre-ART, post-ART and control groups were compared with Wilcoxon signed-rank tests and Holm-Bonferroni correction. In its TCRdb copy, this immuneACCESS table keeps in-frame sequences only and misses some clones. Where compared with another copy, unresolved V genes explain less than half of these, and the others have no known cause. The V and J calls and clone size come from that table; D and trimming were worked out from the DNA. The sample profile shows fewer than 30,000 clones; approximately 80% of them were found once. The ten top clones hold around 5.3% of the sample.

This TCR came from a man aged 30-40 years with HIV. The sequencing here drew on unsorted PBMCs, taken 0.7 years before starting antiretroviral therapy. Recombination linked TRBV11-2 to TRBJ2-1; TRBD1 might be the D gene, on 5 matching bases. The CDR3 reads CASSLGPDMYEQFF. The sequenced DNA is TGTGCCAGCAGCTTAGGCCCGGACATGTATGAGCAGTTCTTC.